Below, 22 T cell receptor beta chains from the same sample are listed, as sequenced in a study of neurological immune-mediated disorders. TCRdb reprocessed the 5' RACE reads via MiXCR and lists one record per CDR3 protein. The data contain about 27,000 distinct CDR3 sequences, around a fifth of them singletons. The specimen was PBMCs. The origin of the receptors is a woman aged 55-70 years in good health.

The chain is built from TRBV6-5 and TRBJ1-4; TRBD1 is a possible D gene (5 bases). The germline V and J ends were trimmed by 10 bases and 7 bases, with 19 bases remaining between them. The CDR3 sequence is 14 residues long. The germline gives CDR1 MNHEY, CDR2 SVGAGI. DNA of the CDR3: TGTGCCAACAGCCTGGACACGTCGGGTGAAAAACTGTTTTTT. This codes for CANSLDTSGEKLFF.

Ten or more counts support this clonotype. This chain links TRBV18 with TRBJ2-5; the D is unclear. CDR3 length equals 17 residues. Germline V gene data show CDR1 as KGHSH and CDR2 as LQKENI. Trimming removed 1 base at V and 4 bases at J, with 19 bases between. CDR3 sequence (DNA): TGTGCCAGCTCACCACGGACGGTTCTGGGATCCGGAGAGACCCAGTACTTC. Protein sequence: CASSPRTVLGSGETQYF.

This clonotype has ten or more counts. V gene TRBV5-5 combines with J gene TRBJ1-4; D gene ambiguous. Germline assignment: CDR1 SGHKS and CDR2 YYEKEE (reference sequence). This CDR3 has 15 amino acids. Trimming left V 1 base short and J 7 bases short, with 14 bases between. The CDR3, as DNA: TGTGCCAGCAGCTTGATGCGGCAGAGCTTTGAAAAACTGTTTTTT. Protein sequence: CASSLMRQSFEKLFF.

This clonotype was observed many times. The CDR3 DNA follows: TGCAGCGTTGGCGACACTTATGGCTACACCTTC. Translated: CSVGDTYGYTF. The rearrangement uses TRBV29-1 and TRBJ1-2; D call uncertain. The V end lost 4 bases, the J end lost 5 bases, and 8 bases lay between the germline ends. This CDR3 is 11 amino acids long. Germline V gene lookup returns CDR1 SQVTM and CDR2 ANQGSEA. Full variable domain (rest looked up from reference TRBV29-1 and TRBJ1-2): SAVISQKPSRDICQRGTSLTIQCQVDSQVTMMFWYRQQPGQSLTLIATANQGSEATYESGFVIDKFPISRPNLTFSTLTVSNMSPEDSSIYLCSVGDTYGYTFGSGTRLTVV.

This clonotype came up many times. This chain joins TRBV6-2 or TRBV6-3 and TRBJ2-7, with 10 bases that match TRBD2. CDR3 length equals 15 residues. V was clipped by 5 bases and J by 3 bases; unmatched bases: 7. Germline lookup yields CDR1 MNHEY and CDR2 SVGEGT. CDR3 coding DNA: TGTGCCAGCAGTCAAATAGCGGGAGGAGGCTACGAGCAGTACTTC. Encoded protein: CASSQIAGGGYEQYF.

The CDR3 region is CASSLYTVEETQYF. The CDR3, as DNA: TGTGCCAGCAGCTTGTACACAGTGGAAGAGACCCAGTACTTC. The genes are TRBV5-5 and TRBJ2-5, with unresolved D. The CDR3 extends over 14 amino acids. V lost 1 base to trimming and J lost 3 bases, with 10 bases between them. Germline V CDR1 and CDR2: SGHKS, YYEKEE (reference sequence).

This clonotype has ten or more counts. The J gene is TRBJ2-7, the V gene TRBV20-1; 7 bases fit TRBD1. CDR3 length: 14 amino acids. V lost 0 bases to trimming and J lost 3 bases; unmatched junction nucleotides: 5. Germline CDR1 DFQATT, CDR2 SNEGSKA (reference sequence). The CDR3 sequence: CSARDWGQSYEQYF. In DNA form, the CDR3 reads TGCAGTGCTAGAGATTGGGGACAGAGCTACGAGCAGTACTTC.

This clonotype was recorded many times. V is TRBV20-1 and J is TRBJ2-2; perhaps TRBD1 as D (5 bases). V was pared by 2 bases and J by 8 bases, with 9 bases between. This CDR3 comprises 12 residues. Germline CDR1 and CDR2: DFQATT and SNEGSKA (reference sequence). The CDR3 loop is CSARWAGGELFF. The DNA of the CDR3 is TGCAGTGCTAGATGGGCAGGGGGGGAGCTGTTTTTT.

This clonotype has just a few counts. The J gene is TRBJ2-5, the V gene TRBV28; D gene uncertain. The CDR3 loop spans 16 amino acids. The V gene lost 2 bases and the J gene lost 1 base, with 14 bases spanning the gap. Germline CDR1 and CDR2: MDHEN and SYDVKM. The CDR3 loop reads CASSLGTANFQETQYF. CDR3 bases: TGTGCCAGCAGTTTAGGTACTGCAAATTTCCAAGAGACCCAGTACTTC.

This clonotype was counted ten times or more. The genes are TRBV7-2 and TRBJ2-7; D is tentatively TRBD1 or TRBD2 (6 bases each). The CDR3 totals 16 residues. With 5 bases removed from V and 4 bases from J, the gap between germline ends came to 21 bases. CDR1 SGHTA and CDR2 FQGNSA come from the germline V gene. This chain's CDR3 is CASSHTGGTLLYEQYF. CDR3 bases: TGTGCCAGCAGCCATACCGGGGGCACGCTTCTTTACGAGCAGTACTTC.

In its sample, this clonotype was seen many times. CDR3 region: CSAAGSGSGANVLTF. Here the CDR3 DNA reads TGCAGCGCCGCAGGGAGTGGGTCTGGGGCCAACGTCCTGACTTTC. The rearrangement joins TRBV29-1 to TRBJ2-6; D assignment may be TRBD1 or TRBD2 (5 bases each). Trimming pared 7 bases from V and 1 base from J, leaving 14 bases between. The V gene's germline CDR1 is SQVTM and CDR2 ANQGSEA. The CDR3 length is 15 residues.

In this sample, this clonotype turned up many times. V and J are TRBV5-1 and TRBJ2-5; 8 nucleotides match TRBD2. Trimming took 6 bases from V and 6 from J; bases not matched to a gene: 10. This CDR3 has 14 residues. Per the germline V gene, CDR1 is SGHRS and CDR2 is YFSETQ. Here the CDR3 DNA reads TGCGCCAGCAAGGAGGGACCGGGAGGGCAGACCCAGTACTTC. It specifies CASKEGPGGQTQYF.

As for this clonotype: The junction differs from germline at one of its ends, possibly a read error. This chain uses TRBV7-2 with TRBJ2-3, with 7 bases that match TRBD2. The CDR3 totals 17 residues. CDR1 SGHTA and CDR2 FQGNSA come from the germline V gene. The CDR3 spells CASRLGARSGITDTQYF. CDR3 bases: TGTGCCAGCAGGTTAGGGGCGCGGAGCGGGATCACAGATACGCAGTATTTT.

This clonotype was detected ten times or more. V is TRBV6-1 and J is TRBJ2-1; 7 bases agree with TRBD1. The germline gives CDR1 MNHNS, CDR2 SASEGT. The CDR3 covers 15 residues. Trimming at V came to 1 base and at J to 4 bases, leaving 4 bases not matched to a gene. The CDR3 DNA sequence: TGTGCCAGCAGTGAAGGGACAGGCGAATACAATGAGCAGTTCTTC. It encodes CASSEGTGEYNEQFF.

This clonotype has a count of ten or more. J is TRBJ2-1 and V is TRBV5-1; 14 bases map to TRBD2. The germline V gene has CDR1 SGHRS and CDR2 YFSETQ. This CDR3 comprises 17 residues. V gave up 3 bases and J gave up 5 bases; unmatched junction bases: 7. The CDR3 bases are TGCGCCAGCAGCTCTGAACCGGGACTAGCGGGGGACAATGAGCAGTTCTTC. The encoded protein is CASSSEPGLAGDNEQFF.

This clonotype was counted at least ten times. The chain has TRBV5-1 and TRBJ2-2, with 11 nucleotides matching TRBD2. This CDR3 region has 16 residues. Germline V gives CDR1 SGHRS, CDR2 YFSETQ. J lost 5 bases, V lost 3 bases, and 6 bases had no gene match. This chain's CDR3 is CASSSLAGVQTGELFF. The CDR3 nucleotides read TGCGCCAGCAGCTCACTAGCGGGAGTGCAGACCGGGGAGCTGTTTTTT.

This clonotype came up many times. The chain has TRBV5-1 and TRBJ1-2, with TRBD1 matching 9 bases. Germline assignment: CDR1 SGHRS and CDR2 YFSETQ. The V segment lost 3 bases and the J segment 5 bases; nucleotides outside the gene matches: 11. This CDR3 comprises 16 residues. CDR3 residues: CASSSAGTGFAYGYTF. The CDR3 DNA sequence: TGCGCCAGCAGCTCCGCCGGGACAGGGTTTGCTTATGGCTACACCTTC.

Comment on this clonotype: At one end, the junction sequence differs from germline, possibly due to a read error. The chain uses TRBV29-1 and TRBJ2-1; D remains ambiguous. Germline-derived CDR1 and CDR2 are SQVTM and ANQGSEA. The length of the CDR3 is 13 residues. The CDR3 here is CSVEEDPYNEQFF. The CDR3 DNA follows: TGCAGCGTGGAAGAGGACCCCTACAATGAGCAGTTCTTC.

The sample holds many counts of this clonotype. The chain joins TRBV4-1 to TRBJ1-5; 9 nucleotides match TRBD1. CDR1 and CDR2 (germline): MGHRA, YSYEKL. The CDR3 is 15 residues long. V lost 0 bases and J lost 6; bases outside the gene matches: 3. CDR3 sequence reads: CASSQDGTGTQPQHF. CDR3 bases: TGCGCCAGCAGCCAAGATGGGACAGGGACTCAGCCCCAGCATTTT.

This clonotype was counted ten times or more. The chain links TRBV29-1 to TRBJ2-2, with D hard to call. V was pared by 1 base and J by 7 bases, with 4 bases between. CDR3 length: 11 amino acids. The germline V gene has CDR1 SQVTM and CDR2 ANQGSEA. The CDR3 sequence is CSVEVVGELFF. The CDR3, as DNA: TGCAGCGTTGAAGTTGTCGGGGAGCTGTTTTTT.

In its sample, this clonotype ranks as medium-sized (0.01 to 0.1%). The chain combines TRBV6-2 or TRBV6-3 with TRBJ2-3; 7 nucleotides agree with TRBD1. Per the germline V gene, CDR1 is MNHEY and CDR2 is SVGEGT. Losses at the gene ends were 0 bases for V and 3 bases for J; bases not matched to a gene: 6. The CDR3 covers 16 residues. CDR3 nucleotides: TGTGCCAGCAGTTACTCGGGCAGGGGGAAGACAGATACGCAGTATTTT. It codes for CASSYSGRGKTDTQYF.

This clonotype was seen ten or more times. V usage is TRBV3-1 and J usage is TRBJ2-3; D may be TRBD1 (6 bases). The CDR3 is 16 residues long. Trimming removed 0 bases from V and 6 bases from J, with 16 bases in between. CDR1 is LGHDT, CDR2 YNNKEL, per germline (reference sequence). CDR3 bases: TGTGCCAGCAGCCAAGACGGAATAGGGGGACGGGATACGCAGTATTTT. This encodes CASSQDGIGGRDTQYF.